This T cell receptor (beta chain) comes out of a study of blood T cell repertoires in COVID-19. Overall study context: COVID-19 samples from acute and convalescent phases originated in the United States, Italy and Spain. T cells, B-cell-depleted T cells, or PBMCs provided the cDNA or gDNA that served as material.

The authors' processing: Estimation of nucleated cell counts was performed using reference gene primer amplification. Profiled with immunoSEQ multiplex PCR; TCRdb holds only in-frame clones, not every one. V and J calls and clone size come straight from that table; D and trimming were deduced from the DNA. The sample contains 250,000 to 300,000 clones, around 78% of which appear only once. The germline CDR1 and CDR2 sequences are MNHNS and SASEGT. This CDR3 has 15 residues. With V trimmed by 6 bases and J by 6 bases, 3 bases remained unmatched. The specimen was peripheral blood. The receptor was isolated from a man aged 55-75 years who had recovered from COVID-19. The chain recombines TRBV6-1 with TRBJ2-2, with 14 bases matching TRBD2. The CDR3: CASSRLAGGSGELFF. The CDR3 DNA follows: TGTGCCAGCAGCAGACTAGCGGGAGGGTCCGGGGAGCTGTTTTTT.